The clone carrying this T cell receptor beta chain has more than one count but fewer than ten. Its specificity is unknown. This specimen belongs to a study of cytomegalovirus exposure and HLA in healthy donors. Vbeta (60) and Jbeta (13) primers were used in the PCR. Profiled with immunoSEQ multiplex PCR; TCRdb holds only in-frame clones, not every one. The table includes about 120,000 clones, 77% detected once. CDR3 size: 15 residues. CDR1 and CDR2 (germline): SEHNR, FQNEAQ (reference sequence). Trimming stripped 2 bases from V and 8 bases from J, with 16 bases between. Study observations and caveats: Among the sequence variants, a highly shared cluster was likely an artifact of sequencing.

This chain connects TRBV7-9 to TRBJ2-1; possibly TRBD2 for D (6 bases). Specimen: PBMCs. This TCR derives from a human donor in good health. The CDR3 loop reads CASSLYSAGRDEQFF. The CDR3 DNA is TGTGCCAGCAGCTTATACAGTGCCGGGAGAGATGAGCAGTTCTTC.